This TCR beta chain was recovered during a study of long-term antiretroviral therapy in people with HIV. Version v3.0 of the immunoSEQ assay was performed at survey level. The method was immunoSEQ multiplex PCR; TCRdb's version includes in-frame clones alone and lacks a portion of them. Altogether 25,000 to 35,000 clones are present, around 83% being singletons, with the ten largest covering 4.8%. This sequence was found in a woman aged 25 to 45 with HIV. The sequenced sample was unsorted PBMCs, obtained 0.8 years after starting antiretroviral therapy.

The CDR3 bases are TGTGCCAGCAGTTCTGGGACAGGGATCTACGAGCAGTACTTC. Its protein product is CASSSGTGIYEQYF. The J gene is TRBJ2-7, the V gene TRBV6-5, with TRBD1 matching 9 bases. From germline, CDR1 is MNHEY and CDR2 SVGAGI. J lost 3 bases, V lost 4 bases, and 4 bases had no gene match. This CDR3 spans 14 amino acids.